The rows below give T cell receptor beta chains drawn from one sample of a study of cytomegalovirus exposure and HLA in healthy donors. Here immunoSEQ multiplex PCR was the method, and the copy in TCRdb shows in-frame clones only, minus some. The data hold approximately 150,000 clones, with around 75% observed a single time. The specimen was PBMCs. The receptors here all came from a male donor in good health and CMV-seronegative. The CDR3 runs from the conserved cysteine through the conserved F or W. D genes are given only for firm matches. The size of a clone is reported for some rows only, either as once, few or many, or as a class for expanded clones.

CDR3	DNA	J	V	D	length	size
CASSSWTSGTYEQYF	TGTGCCAGCAGCTCCTGGACTAGCGGGACTTACGAGCAGTACTTC	TRBJ2-7	TRBV5-6	TRBD2	15	-
CATSRAGQGAEQYF	TGTGCCACCAGCAGAGCCGGACAGGGTGCCGAGCAGTACTTC	TRBJ2-7	TRBV15	TRBD1	14	few
CASSASRFKEGNNSPLHF	TGTGCCAGCAGCGCATCCCGCTTTAAGGAGGGGAATAATTCACCCCTCCACTTT	TRBJ1-6	TRBV7-2	-	18	-
CASSPGNSGNTIYF	TGTGCCAGCAGTCCCGGGAACTCTGGAAACACCATATATTTT	TRBJ1-3	TRBV5-5	-	14	-
CATEDGTANEKLFF	TGTGCCACTGAAGACGGGACAGCGAATGAAAAACTGTTTTTT	TRBJ1-4	TRBV2	TRBD1	14	-
CASSTSWGVLAKNIQYF	TGTGCCAGCAGTACCTCATGGGGAGTTTTAGCCAAAAACATTCAGTACTTC	TRBJ2-4	TRBV28	-	17	-
CASSMVGRDRGTYEQYF	TGTGCCAGCAGTATGGTGGGTAGGGACAGGGGTACCTACGAGCAGTACTTC	TRBJ2-7	TRBV5-5	TRBD1	17	-
CASSQGQTSGNTIYF	TGTGCCAGCAGCCAGGGACAGACCTCTGGAAACACCATATATTTT	TRBJ1-3	TRBV2	TRBD1	15	-
CASSIQGSGNTIYF	TGCGCCAGCAGCATTCAGGGATCCGGGAACACCATATATTTT	TRBJ1-3	TRBV5-1	-	14	-
CASSLEGPLGGTEAFF	TGTGCCAGCAGCTTAGAAGGCCCTTTGGGGGGTACTGAAGCTTTCTTT	TRBJ1-1	TRBV7-9	-	16	-
CASSYGQVKVSYEQYF	TGTGCCAGCAGTTACGGGCAGGTAAAGGTGTCCTACGAGCAGTACTTC	TRBJ2-7	TRBV6-6	-	16	-
CASSPLSQFLAGVQETQYF	TGTGCCAGCTCACCACTGTCACAGTTCCTGGCGGGAGTACAAGAGACCCAGTACTTC	TRBJ2-5	TRBV18	TRBD2	19	-
CASSGEAPEQFF	TGTGCCAGCAGCGGAGAAGCCCCTGAGCAGTTCTTC	TRBJ2-1	TRBV5-6	-	12	-
CSAKPGTGQETQYF	TGCAGCGCAAAACCCGGGACAGGCCAAGAGACCCAGTACTTC	TRBJ2-5	TRBV29-1	TRBD1	14	-
CASSIPGRLANYGYTF	TGTGCCAGTAGTATCCCAGGGAGACTAGCTAACTATGGCTACACCTTC	TRBJ1-2	TRBV19	-	16	-
CASSSKRTGEDEKLFF	TGTGCCAGCAGCTCGAAACGGACAGGGGAGGATGAAAAACTGTTTTTT	TRBJ1-4	TRBV7-9	TRBD1	16	-
CASSQGTSGIRELFF	TGTGCCAGCAGCCAAGGGACTAGCGGGATAAGGGAGCTGTTTTTT	TRBJ2-2	TRBV5-4	TRBD2	15	-
CASRLDRGRGELFF	TGTGCCAGCAGACTCGACAGGGGGCGCGGGGAGCTGTTTTTT	TRBJ2-2	TRBV9	TRBD1	14	-
CASRAGTAKNEQFF	TGCGCCAGCAGGGCCGGGACAGCCAAGAATGAGCAGTTCTTC	TRBJ2-1	TRBV10-2	TRBD1	14	-
CASSESFSGGAEIGQFF	TGTGCCAGCAGTGAATCCTTTAGCGGGGGGGCGGAAATAGGGCAGTTCTTC	TRBJ2-1	TRBV25-1	TRBD2	17	-
CASTSVVTQYF	TGTGCCAGCACCTCGGTAGTAACGCAGTATTTT	TRBJ2-3	TRBV7-9	-	11	-
CASSFLVRTDTQYF	TGTGCCAGCAGTTTCCTTGTTCGCACAGATACGCAGTATTTT	TRBJ2-3	TRBV28	-	14	-
CATSPSTGETAYEQYF	TGTGCCACCAGCCCGTCTACAGGGGAGACCGCCTACGAGCAGTACTTC	TRBJ2-7	TRBV27	TRBD1	16	-